One sample yielded the 3 T cell receptor beta chains listed below, sequenced in a study of long-term antiretroviral therapy in people with HIV. Survey level was the resolution at which the v3.0 immunoSEQ assay ran. The protocol was immunoSEQ multiplex PCR, while the TCRdb copy is restricted to in-frame clones and leaves out a portion. Of 22,000 or so clones listed, more than 75% are singletons. The sample in question was unsorted PBMCs, obtained around 6 years after starting antiretroviral therapy. Receptors were obtained from a man in his thirties or forties with HIV.

The chain recombines TRBV4-3 with TRBJ2-1; D unclear. Germline V gene sequence: CDR1 LGHNA, CDR2 YSLEER. The CDR3 has 13 residues. The V and J ends lost 4 bases and 8 bases respectively, with 12 bases between them. As DNA, the CDR3 is TGCGCCAGCAGCCTGCGCCTTTGGGATGAGCAGTTCTTC. Residues: CASSLRLWDEQFF.

The V and J genes are TRBV4-3 and TRBJ2-7, with 12 bases that match TRBD2. This CDR3 region has 18 residues. Germline loops: CDR1 LGHNA, CDR2 YSLEER. V gave up 1 base and J gave up 0 bases; unmatched junction bases: 7. CDR3 DNA: TGCGCCAGCAGCCAAGCCCATGCTAGCGGGGGGGACTCCTACGAGCAGTACTTC. Protein product: CASSQAHASGGDSYEQYF.

The genes are TRBV6-6 and TRBJ2-3; weak D call: TRBD2 (6 bases). This CDR3 region has 14 residues. Germline V lookup: CDR1 MNHNY, CDR2 SVGAGI (reference sequence). V was clipped by 5 bases and J by 4 bases, with 13 bases between them. CDR3 loop: CASSGRLEADTQYF. For the CDR3, the DNA is TGTGCCAGCAGTGGGAGACTAGAAGCAGATACGCAGTATTTT.